This entry lists 28 T cell receptor beta chains sequenced from one sample in a study of radiation and T cells in renal cell carcinoma. Specified treatment: treatment-naive control, cytoreductive nephrectomy. Assay: immunoSEQ multiplex PCR; the TCRdb copy retains only in-frame clones and omits some. This sample has 20,000 to 25,000 clones; around 50% occur once, and the top ten carry less than 25%. The source was tumor tissue, collected from a patient whose treatment was nephrectomy without radiotherapy. Receptors originate from a human donor with renal cell carcinoma.

This clone was recorded a few times. V and J are TRBV6-1 and TRBJ2-7, with D possibly TRBD2 on 6 matching bases. Trimming pared 4 bases from V and 0 bases from J, leaving 13 bases between. CDR3 size: 15 residues. Germline V gene data show CDR1 as MNHNS and CDR2 as SASEGT. The CDR3 sequence is CASSVAGQGSYEQYF. CDR3 bases: TGTGCCAGCAGTGTTGCGGGGCAGGGCTCCTACGAGCAGTACTTC.

The chain combines TRBV7-2 with TRBJ1-2; no definite D call. This CDR3 is 16 amino acids long. V was shortened by 5 bases and J by 1 base, with 17 bases between the two germline ends. Per germline, CDR1 SGHTA and CDR2 FQGNSA. CDR3 sequence (DNA): TGTGCCAGCAGCAACTACCGGACGGAAGTTAACTATGGCTACACCTTC. It codes for CASSNYRTEVNYGYTF. The full variable domain, rest sourced from reference TRBV7-2 and TRBJ1-2, is GAGVSQSPSNKVTEKGKDVELRCDPISGHTALYWYRQSLGQGLEFLIYFQGNSAPDKSGLPSDRFSAERTGGSVSTLTIQRTQQEDSAVYLCASSNYRTEVNYGYTFGSGTRLTVV.

The rearrangement joins TRBV4-1 to TRBJ2-3, with a tentative D call TRBD1 (5 bases). CDR3 length: 16 amino acids. Germline values: CDR1 MGHRA, CDR2 YSYEKL. V dropped 0 bases and J dropped 2 bases, with 12 bases sitting between them. The chain's CDR3 is CASSQDATEHTDTQYF. CDR3 nucleotides: TGCGCCAGCAGCCAAGACGCGACAGAACACACAGATACGCAGTATTTT.

V usage is TRBV2 and J usage is TRBJ2-3, with 7 positions matching TRBD2. CDR3 length: 16 residues. Germline trimming cut 4 bases from V and 2 bases from J; bases unmatched to any gene: 9. Germline V lookup: CDR1 SNHLY, CDR2 FYNNEI. Here the CDR3 reads CASSGGRGGVTDTQYF. Written as DNA, the CDR3 is TGTGCCAGCAGTGGGGGGAGGGGCGGAGTCACAGATACGCAGTATTTT.

V is TRBV7-9 and J is TRBJ2-5; D is undetermined. The CDR3 is 13 amino acids. Germline lookup yields CDR1 SEHNR and CDR2 FQNEAQ (reference sequence). V shed 5 bases and J shed 2 bases, with 9 bases lying between them. CDR3 amino acids: CASSLLVQETQYF. CDR3 in DNA: TGTGCCAGCAGCCTCCTGGTGCAAGAGACCCAGTACTTC.

This clone has more than one count but fewer than ten. The genes are TRBV2 and TRBJ1-2, with D uncertain. This CDR3 has 17 residues. Germline V lookup: CDR1 SNHLY, CDR2 FYNNEI. The germline V and J ends were trimmed by 1 base and 4 bases, with 19 bases remaining between them. The chain's CDR3 is CASSEVGIAVPVYGYTF. In DNA, the CDR3 is TGTGCCAGCAGTGAAGTGGGGATCGCTGTCCCTGTCTATGGCTACACCTTC.

V is TRBV4-1 and J is TRBJ2-5; 8 nucleotides agree with TRBD2. The V and J ends lost 3 bases and 1 base, in that order; junction bases with no gene match: 13. The CDR3 has 18 amino acids. CDR1 and CDR2 from the germline V gene are MGHRA and YSYEKL. The CDR3 nucleotides are TGCGCCAGCAGCCACCTCCCTGTGGCGGGGGGTCTCCAAGAGACCCAGTACTTC. Translated, it gives CASSHLPVAGGLQETQYF.

The rearrangement uses TRBV20-1 and TRBJ2-3; D is unresolved. This CDR3 contains 11 residues. V lost 3 bases and J lost 1, with 2 bases in between. Germline V lookup: CDR1 DFQATT, CDR2 SNEGSKA (reference sequence). Here the CDR3 DNA reads TGCAGTGCTAGCGGCACAGATACGCAGTATTTT. It codes for CSASGTDTQYF.

There are a few counts of this clone. The V gene is TRBV19, the J gene TRBJ2-3; TRBD1 is a possible D gene (6 bases). Trimming pared 2 bases from V and 0 bases from J, leaving 12 bases between. Looked up from germline, CDR1 is LNHDA and CDR2 is SQIVND (reference sequence). CDR3 length: 16 residues. The CDR3 DNA is TGTGCCAGTAGTATACCCTTCAGGGGAAGCACAGATACGCAGTATTTT. Encoded protein: CASSIPFRGSTDTQYF.

This chain's CDR3 is CASSLIAQATGYTF. The DNA of the CDR3 is TGTGCCAGCAGCTTAATAGCCCAGGCGACTGGCTACACCTTC. This rearrangement joins TRBV7-9 to TRBJ1-2, with unresolved D. Germline CDR1 reads SEHNR; CDR2 reads FQNEAQ (reference sequence). This CDR3 contains 14 residues. The V gene lost 2 bases and the J gene lost 7 bases, with 14 bases spanning the gap.

This chain joins TRBV7-8 and TRBJ2-3; no definite D call. Germline V gives CDR1 SGHVS, CDR2 FQNEAQ. Deletions cut 1 base from V and 5 bases from J, with 13 bases between. The CDR3 sequence is 15 residues long. The CDR3 nucleotides read TGTGCCAGCAGCTTAGTGCAGTCTGCCGTAGATACGCAGTATTTT. Translating it yields CASSLVQSAVDTQYF. Filled out from reference TRBV7-8 and TRBJ2-3, the complete variable domain reads GAGVSQSPRYKVAKRGQDVALRCDPISGHVSLFWYQQALGQGPEFLTYFQNEAQLDKSGLPSDRFFAERPEGSVSTLKIQRTQQEDSAVYLCASSLVQSAVDTQYFGPGTRLTVL.

The CDR3 nucleotides are TGTGCCAGCAGTTACGGGGGGTCTGGTAATGAAAAACTGTTTTTT. This sequence encodes CASSYGGSGNEKLFF. The J gene is TRBJ1-4, the V gene TRBV6-5; maybe TRBD1 (5 bases). This CDR3 spans 15 amino acids. V was shortened by 2 bases and J by 4 bases, with 11 bases between the two germline ends. Germline V CDR1 and CDR2: MNHEY, SVGAGI.

This clone was picked up a small number of times. The chain recombines TRBV5-1 with TRBJ1-1; 11 bases match TRBD1. V lost 8 bases, J lost 3 bases, and 6 bases stayed unmatched. CDR3 length equals 14 residues. Germline V gene lookup returns CDR1 SGHRS and CDR2 YFSETQ. CDR3 loop: CASGPGQGDTEAFF. The CDR3 bases are TGCGCCAGTGGACCGGGACAGGGGGACACTGAAGCTTTCTTT.

The chain couples TRBV2 to TRBJ2-7; 9 bases agree with TRBD2. Germline V gives CDR1 SNHLY, CDR2 FYNNEI. This CDR3 region has 13 residues. Losses at the gene ends were 2 bases for V and 7 bases for J; bases not matched to a gene: 3. DNA for the CDR3: TGTGCCAGCAGTGAAAGCGGGGGGCGAGAGCAGTACTTC. Encoded protein: CASSESGGREQYF. The variable domain in full, with the rest retrieved from reference TRBV2 and TRBJ2-7, is EPEVTQTPSHQVTQMGQEVILRCVPISNHLYFYWYRQILGQKVEFLVSFYNNEISEKSEIFDDQFSVERPDGSNFTLKIRSTKLEDSAMYFCASSESGGREQYFGPGTRLTVT.

A few counts support this clone. The same CDR3 can be traced to other DNA sequences in this sample. The gene calls are TRBV10-3 and TRBJ2-7; D not resolved. The CDR3 spans 11 residues. Per the germline V gene, CDR1 is ENHRY and CDR2 is SYGVKD. Trimming cost V 4 bases and J 5 bases, with 6 bases left between them. This CDR3 reads CAISVTDEQYF. CDR3 nucleotide sequence: TGTGCCATCAGTGTAACGGACGAGCAGTACTTC.

This clone was observed a handful of times. The V call is TRBV18, the J call TRBJ2-1; D is undetermined. Trimming took 3 bases from V and 4 from J, leaving 1 base between them. The CDR3 spans 11 residues. Germline loops: CDR1 KGHSH, CDR2 LQKENI. The CDR3 reads CASSPYNEQFF. The CDR3 nucleotides are TGTGCCAGCTCACCTTACAATGAGCAGTTCTTC.

This chain uses TRBV5-8 with TRBJ1-5; maybe TRBD1 (6 bases). CDR1 and CDR2 (germline): SGHTS, YDEGEE. Trimming shortened V by 5 bases and J by 4 bases, and 16 bases separated the two germline ends. The CDR3 runs 15 residues. The CDR3 DNA reads TGTGCCAGCAGGCACAACCGGGGGCGGAATCAGCCCCAGCATTTT. It translates to CASRHNRGRNQPQHF.

This clone has only one observation. The DNA for the CDR3 is TGTGCCAGTAGCCCGGACAGGGCCCCCGGGGAGCTGTTTTTT. It codes for CASSPDRAPGELFF. This chain uses TRBV19 with TRBJ2-2, with 8 bases fitting TRBD1. Per germline, CDR1 LNHDA and CDR2 SQIVND (reference sequence). J was trimmed by 6 bases and V by 6 bases; bases with no gene match: 6. The CDR3 loop spans 14 amino acids. The entire variable domain, with the rest obtained from reference TRBV19 and TRBJ2-2, is as follows: DGGITQSPKYLFRKEGQNVTLSCEQNLNHDAMYWYRQDPGQGLRLIYYSQIVNDFQKGDIAEGYSVSREKKESFPLTVTSAQKNPTAFYLCASSPDRAPGELFFGEGSRLTVL.

The V call is TRBV6-6, the J call TRBJ1-2; TRBD1 is a possible D gene (6 bases). V was pared by 6 bases and J by 6 bases, with 8 bases between. The CDR3 totals 11 residues. Germline CDR1 reads MNHNY; CDR2 reads SVGAGI (reference sequence). The CDR3 loop is CASREGDGYTF. Here the CDR3 DNA reads TGTGCCAGCAGGGAGGGGGATGGCTACACCTTC.

The rearrangement links TRBV30 to TRBJ1-1; TRBD1 is a possible D gene (5 bases). Trimming shortened V by 1 base and J by 7 bases, and 10 bases separated the two germline ends. Germline V gene lookup returns CDR1 GTSNPN and CDR2 SVGIG (reference sequence). The CDR3 has 12 residues. The CDR3 DNA reads TGTGCCTGGAGTGAGACAGCCCTTGAAGCTTTCTTT. It yields the protein CAWSETALEAFF.

The chain is built from TRBV4-1 and TRBJ1-2; unclear D gene. The CDR3 has 12 residues. The ends were cut back, 0 bases at V and 4 bases at J, with 3 bases in the middle. CDR1 and CDR2 from the germline V gene are MGHRA and YSYEKL. Here the CDR3 reads CASSQDLYGYTF. The CDR3 DNA reads as TGCGCCAGCAGCCAAGACCTCTATGGCTACACCTTC.

This clone was counted only a few times. CDR3 bases: TGTGCCAGCTCACCAGGAGGCTGGGGCGGCTACACCTTC. It translates to CASSPGGWGGYTF. The gene calls are TRBV18 and TRBJ1-2; D perhaps matches TRBD1 (5 bases). Germline V gene data show CDR1 as KGHSH and CDR2 as LQKENI. The CDR3 totals 13 residues. V was clipped by 2 bases and J by 8 bases, with 12 bases between them.

This rearrangement joins TRBV19 to TRBJ1-3, with 7 bases lining up with TRBD1. The trim removed 11 bases at V and 0 bases at J, leaving 22 bases unmatched. CDR3 size: 19 residues. Per germline, CDR1 LNHDA and CDR2 SQIVND (reference sequence). CDR3 DNA: TGTGCCCCCCAGCCGAGAGACAGGGTTAGGGGGAACTCTGGAAACACCATATATTTT. Its translation: CAPQPRDRVRGNSGNTIYF.

This chain connects TRBV2 to TRBJ2-5, with D tentatively TRBD1 (6 bases). CDR3 size: 17 residues. Per the germline V gene, CDR1 is SNHLY and CDR2 is FYNNEI. V was shortened by 4 bases and J by 2 bases, with 20 bases between the two germline ends. In DNA form, the CDR3 reads TGTGCCAGCAGTGGGGCAGGGGTTTTGGGTTTGCAAGAGACCCAGTACTTC. It codes for CASSGAGVLGLQETQYF.

This sequence joins TRBV7-2 and TRBJ1-1, with a tentative D call TRBD1 (5 bases). CDR3 size: 17 residues. The V gene lost 6 bases and the J gene lost 4 bases, with 24 bases spanning the gap. Germline CDR1 SGHTA, CDR2 FQGNSA. CDR3 in amino acids: CASRELRILQGGTEAFF. Here the CDR3 DNA reads TGTGCCAGCAGGGAGCTTAGGATACTTCAGGGAGGCACTGAAGCTTTCTTT.

The gene calls are TRBV5-4 and TRBJ1-3, with D perhaps TRBD1 (5 bases). This CDR3 contains 14 residues. Germline V lookup: CDR1 SGHNT, CDR2 YYREEE (reference sequence). Trimming cost V 4 bases and J 2 bases, with 10 bases left between them. The CDR3 DNA is TGTGCCAGCAGCCAGACGGGGGCTGGAAACACCATATATTTT. This encodes CASSQTGAGNTIYF.

The CDR3 coding sequence is TGTGCCAGCAGCCTACACGGGCAGCCCTATAATTCACCCCTCCACTTT. Translated: CASSLHGQPYNSPLHF. The chain recombines TRBV9 with TRBJ1-6; D not certain. Trimming pared 4 bases from V and 2 bases from J, leaving 13 bases between. CDR3 length equals 16 residues. The germline CDR1 and CDR2 sequences are SGDLS and YYNGEE.

The rearrangement links TRBV6-1 to TRBJ1-5; D remains ambiguous. This CDR3 spans 11 amino acids. V was pared by 6 bases and J by 4 bases, with 4 bases between. Germline V gene data show CDR1 as MNHNS and CDR2 as SASEGT. The CDR3 here is CASRENQPQHF. In DNA form, the CDR3 reads TGTGCCAGCAGAGAGAATCAGCCCCAGCATTTT.